These 27 T cell receptor beta chains were sequenced from one sample in a study of shared clonotypes between healthy human individuals. Produced via immunoSEQ multiplex PCR; TCRdb's table is partial and in-frame only. The profile covers about 1,500,000 clones, with about 96% appearing a single time and 0.95% to 1.5% taken by the ten largest. The specimen was naive CD4+ T cells sorted from blood. Subset: CD45RA+ positively selected. Receptor source: a man under 40 in good health.

The genes are TRBV10-1 and TRBJ2-7; TRBD1 matches 11 bases. Germline CDR1 and CDR2: WNHNN and SYGVQD (reference sequence). CDR3 length equals 15 residues. V was pared by 5 bases and J by 2 bases, with 5 bases of the junction left unmatched. The CDR3 sequence is CASSFPGQGAYEQYF. In DNA, the CDR3 is TGCGCCAGCAGTTTCCCGGGACAGGGGGCCTACGAGCAGTACTTC.

Worth noting for this clone: The same CDR3 arises from other DNA sequences in this sample as well. J is TRBJ2-2 and V is TRBV19, with a possible D match to TRBD1 (5 bases). The V gene's germline CDR1 is LNHDA and CDR2 SQIVND (reference sequence). Trimming removed 1 base at V and 4 bases at J, with 10 bases between. This CDR3 is 15 amino acids long. The CDR3 DNA is TGTGCCAGTAGTATAGGGGTTAGGGGCACCGGGGAGCTGTTTTTT. Its protein is CASSIGVRGTGELFF.

This clone was observed once. The gene calls are TRBV6-1 and TRBJ2-3; D may be TRBD2 (5 bases). From germline, CDR1 is MNHNS and CDR2 SASEGT. The CDR3 runs 16 residues. Trimming removed 3 bases at V and 3 bases at J, with 16 bases between. The CDR3 sequence is CASSDLLITGTDTQYF. CDR3 nucleotides: TGTGCCAGCAGTGACCTCCTAATAACGGGGACAGATACGCAGTATTTT.

V gene TRBV19 combines with J gene TRBJ2-4, with D hard to call. CDR1 and CDR2 (germline): LNHDA, SQIVND (reference sequence). The germline V and J ends were trimmed by 4 bases and 0 bases, with 16 bases remaining between them. CDR3 length: 17 amino acids. The CDR3 region has the DNA TGTGCCAGTAGTACAACCCCGGGTAAAGTAGCCAAAAACATTCAGTACTTC. Translating gives CASSTTPGKVAKNIQYF.

The chain couples TRBV9 to TRBJ1-4; a possible D gene is TRBD1 (6 bases). Trimming removed 3 bases at V and 8 bases at J, with 17 bases between. The CDR3 runs 15 residues. Looked up from germline, CDR1 is SGDLS and CDR2 is YYNGEE. This CDR3 is CASSAKEGVGEKLFF. Written as DNA, the CDR3 is TGTGCCAGCAGCGCCAAAGAGGGGGTCGGGGAAAAACTGTTTTTT.

The chain couples TRBV4-2 to TRBJ2-3; D not certain. The CDR3 contains 17 residues. V shed 1 base and J shed 4 bases, with 18 bases lying between them. Looked up from germline, CDR1 is LGHNA and CDR2 is YNFKEQ. CDR3 in amino acids: CASSQALRAPEADTQYF. As DNA, the CDR3 is TGTGCCAGCAGCCAAGCCCTCCGAGCGCCAGAGGCAGATACGCAGTATTTT.

This clone was seen a single time. V is TRBV5-1 and J is TRBJ2-3; D perhaps matches TRBD2 (6 bases). The CDR3 runs 14 residues. Germline V gene data show CDR1 as SGHRS and CDR2 as YFSETQ. V shed 7 bases and J shed 4 bases, with 16 bases lying between them. In DNA form, the CDR3 reads TGCGCCAGCCGCGTGGAAGGAGGGGCAGATACGCAGTATTTT. It translates to CASRVEGGADTQYF.

Note on this clone: Within the sample, other DNA sequences also encode this same CDR3. The chain combines TRBV19 with TRBJ2-5; unclear D gene. Germline V gene data show CDR1 as LNHDA and CDR2 as SQIVND (reference sequence). The CDR3 runs to 13 residues. V was cut by 3 bases and J by 1 base, with 6 bases left in between. CDR3: CASSIVSQETQYF. The DNA of the CDR3 is TGTGCCAGTAGTATTGTCAGCCAAGAGACCCAGTACTTC.

This clone was observed once. This chain joins TRBV9 and TRBJ2-3; D could derive from TRBD1 or TRBD2 (5 bases each). CDR3 size: 13 residues. Germline lookup yields CDR1 SGDLS and CDR2 YYNGEE. Trimming cost V 3 bases and J 8 bases, with 13 bases left between them. For the CDR3, the DNA is TGTGCCAGCAGCGGGGGCATAGGAGGTACGCAGTATTTT. This translates into CASSGGIGGTQYF.

The gene calls are TRBV11-3 and TRBJ2-1, with 14 bases lining up with TRBD2. The germline V gene has CDR1 SGHNT and CDR2 YENEEA. J gave up 7 bases and V 4 bases, and 6 bases lay outside the gene matches. The CDR3 extends over 16 amino acids. The chain's CDR3 is CASSSSGTSGSNEQFF. The DNA for the CDR3 is TGTGCCAGCAGCTCCTCCGGGACTAGCGGGAGTAATGAGCAGTTCTTC.

The rearrangement links TRBV30 to TRBJ2-7, with D possibly TRBD2 on 5 matching bases. Per the germline V gene, CDR1 is GTSNPN and CDR2 is SVGIG (reference sequence). V lost 4 bases and J lost 8, with 27 bases in between. The CDR3 covers 16 residues. The CDR3 loop is CAWTRGPGDFTNQQYF. DNA for the CDR3: TGTGCCTGGACGCGCGGTCCCGGGGATTTCACGAATCAGCAGTACTTC.

Concerning this clone itself: This sample includes further DNA sequences coding for the same CDR3. This rearrangement joins TRBV11-3 to TRBJ2-1; 9 nucleotides match TRBD1. This CDR3 comprises 15 residues. Germline lookup yields CDR1 SGHNT and CDR2 YENEEA. Losses at the gene ends were 4 bases for V and 5 bases for J; bases not matched to a gene: 6. CDR3 amino acids: CASSSGQGSHNEQFF. The CDR3 DNA reads TGTGCCAGCAGCTCCGGACAGGGGTCCCACAATGAGCAGTTCTTC.

This chain links TRBV5-5 with TRBJ1-5; D unresolved. The CDR3 covers 16 residues. The V gene's germline CDR1 is SGHKS and CDR2 YYEKEE (reference sequence). The V end was cut by 0 bases, the J end by 6 bases, with 16 bases between. The CDR3 reads CASSLATSPFIQPQHF. The CDR3 coding sequence is TGTGCCAGCAGCTTGGCTACTTCCCCGTTCATTCAGCCCCAGCATTTT.

The gene calls are TRBV5-6 and TRBJ2-2; the D gene could be TRBD1 or TRBD2 (5 bases each). V was shortened by 0 bases and J by 1 base, with 10 bases between the two germline ends. This CDR3 comprises 16 residues. The germline V gene encodes CDR1 SGHDT and CDR2 YYEEEE. Written as DNA, the CDR3 is TGTGCCAGCAGCTTGGCTGGGGGTTGGAACACCGGGGAGCTGTTTTTT. This encodes CASSLAGGWNTGELFF.

The chain recombines TRBV5-4 with TRBJ2-5; no clear D. Germline V gene data show CDR1 as SGHNT and CDR2 as YYREEE (reference sequence). This CDR3 is built from 14 residues. Trimming left V 0 bases short and J 1 base short, with 7 bases between. In DNA, the CDR3 is TGTGCCAGCAGCTTGGCCATCAGCCAAGAGACCCAGTACTTC. As protein: CASSLAISQETQYF.

This rearrangement joins TRBV11-3 to TRBJ2-3; the match to TRBD1 covers 7 bases. Looked up from germline, CDR1 is SGHNT and CDR2 is YENEEA. The CDR3 is made up of 15 amino acids. The V segment lost 8 bases and the J segment 0 bases; nucleotides outside the gene matches: 8. The CDR3 coding sequence is TGTGCCAGCGGAAAGGGGGACAGAAGCACAGATACGCAGTATTTT. As protein: CASGKGDRSTDTQYF. The entire variable domain, with the rest obtained from reference TRBV11-3 and TRBJ2-3, is as follows: EAGVVQSPRYKIIEKKQPVAFWCNPISGHNTLYWYLQNLGQGPELLIRYENEEAVDDSQLPKDRFSAERLKGVDSTLKIQPAELGDSAVYLCASGKGDRSTDTQYFGPGTRLTVL.

J is TRBJ2-5 and V is TRBV5-4; 10 nucleotides match TRBD1. Germline V lookup: CDR1 SGHNT, CDR2 YYREEE (reference sequence). CDR3 length: 17 residues. Trimming cost V 0 bases and J 4 bases; bases outside gene matches: 9. The CDR3 DNA follows: TGTGCCAGCAGCTTGGCCGGCGGACAGGGGGTCTTAGAGACCCAGTACTTC. Translated: CASSLAGGQGVLETQYF.

The gene calls are TRBV18 and TRBJ1-5; D ambiguous. Germline CDR1 is KGHSH and CDR2 is LQKENI. CDR3 size: 15 residues. V was pared by 3 bases and J by 3 bases, with 12 bases between. CDR3 loop: CASSPADFFNQPQHF. The CDR3 bases are TGTGCCAGCTCACCCGCCGACTTTTTCAATCAGCCCCAGCATTTT. The whole variable domain, remainder taken from reference TRBV18 and TRBJ1-5, is NAGVMQNPRHLVRRRGQEARLRCSPMKGHSHVYWYRQLPEEGLKFMVYLQKENIIDESGMPKERFSAEFPKEGPSILRIQQVVRGDSAAYFCASSPADFFNQPQHFGDGTRLSIL.

This chain uses TRBV5-1 with TRBJ2-7; 8 bases are a match to TRBD1. CDR1 SGHRS and CDR2 YFSETQ come from the germline V gene. The junction had 5 bases not matched to a gene; V was cut back by 3 bases and J by 3 bases. The CDR3 spans 14 residues. Written as DNA, the CDR3 is TGCGCCAGCAGCTACCACGGACAGGGCTACGAGCAGTACTTC. It encodes CASSYHGQGYEQYF.

The chain recombines TRBV18 with TRBJ2-5, with TRBD1 matching over 7 bases. Germline V gives CDR1 KGHSH, CDR2 LQKENI. The CDR3 extends over 15 amino acids. With 0 bases clipped from V and 4 bases from J, the junction kept 5 bases outside the gene matches. CDR3 DNA: TGTGCCAGCTCACCACCTTCCGACAGGGCAGAGACCCAGTACTTC. Translation: CASSPPSDRAETQYF.

In DNA form, the CDR3 reads TGTGCCAGCAGCGGCTGCCGAGGACTAGCGGCCTGGAAGTACGAGCAGTACTTC. Translated: CASSGCRGLAAWKYEQYF. The chain combines TRBV21-1 with TRBJ2-7; the table gives TRBD2 as D, unverified against the DNA. TRBV21-1 is deemed a pseudogene. There are 18 residues in the CDR3.

The V and J genes are TRBV7-4 and TRBJ1-5; D uncertain. Per germline, CDR1 SGHVT and CDR2 SQSDAQ. Trimming removed 4 bases from V and 6 bases from J, with 10 bases in between. The CDR3 extends over 13 amino acids. CDR3 bases: TGTGCCAGCAGCTCCGAGCCCATTCAGCCCCAGCATTTT. Translated: CASSSEPIQPQHF.

The chain uses TRBV5-1 and TRBJ2-7; D not certain. The length of the CDR3 is 14 residues. The V and J ends lost 1 base and 2 bases respectively, with 10 bases between them. Germline V gene data show CDR1 as SGHRS and CDR2 as YFSETQ. CDR3 sequence (DNA): TGCGCCAGCAGCTTGTTCAGTTTTACCTACGAGCAGTACTTC. This encodes CASSLFSFTYEQYF.

V is TRBV19 and J is TRBJ1-2; D gene uncertain. The CDR3 is 8 amino acids. Germline assignment: CDR1 LNHDA and CDR2 SQIVND (reference sequence). The CDR3 nucleotides are TGTGCTACGAATGGCTACACCTTC. It is translated as CATNGYTF.

The rearrangement uses TRBV19 and TRBJ2-2, with 11 bases matching TRBD2. Germline V lookup: CDR1 LNHDA, CDR2 SQIVND (reference sequence). The CDR3 loop spans 18 amino acids. The J segment lost 1 base and the V segment lost 5 bases, leaving 9 bases of the junction unmatched. As DNA, the CDR3 is TGTGCCAGTAGTCCCCTGGGACTAGCGGCTAGGAACACCGGGGAGCTGTTTTTT. This gives the protein CASSPLGLAARNTGELFF.

V and J are TRBV14 and TRBJ2-7; 9 positions match TRBD1. V gave up 6 bases and J gave up 2 bases; unmatched junction bases: 5. The germline gives CDR1 SGHDN, CDR2 FVKESK. The CDR3 extends over 14 amino acids. In nucleotides, the CDR3 is TGTGCCAGCAGAATCGGGACAGGGCCCTACGAGCAGTACTTC. This gives the protein CASRIGTGPYEQYF.

This rearrangement joins TRBV10-3 to TRBJ1-2; D gene uncertain. The CDR3 contains 12 residues. Trimming shortened V by 3 bases and J by 5 bases, and 7 bases separated the two germline ends. CDR1 and CDR2 (germline): ENHRY, SYGVKD. CDR3 protein: CAISDRAYGYTF. CDR3 bases: TGTGCCATCAGTGACCGGGCTTATGGCTACACCTTC.